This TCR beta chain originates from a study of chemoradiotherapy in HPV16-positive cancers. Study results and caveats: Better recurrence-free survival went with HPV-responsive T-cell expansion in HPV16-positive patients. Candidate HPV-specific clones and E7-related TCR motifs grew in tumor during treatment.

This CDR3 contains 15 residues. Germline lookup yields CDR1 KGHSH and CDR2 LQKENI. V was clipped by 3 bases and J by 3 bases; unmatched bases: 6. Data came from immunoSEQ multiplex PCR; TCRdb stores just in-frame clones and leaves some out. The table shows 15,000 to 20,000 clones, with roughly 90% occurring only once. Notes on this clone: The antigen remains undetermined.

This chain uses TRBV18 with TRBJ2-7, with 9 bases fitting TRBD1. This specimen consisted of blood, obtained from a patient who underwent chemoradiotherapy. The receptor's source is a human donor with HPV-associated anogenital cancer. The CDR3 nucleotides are TGTGCCAGCTCACCCCAGACAGGGGGAAACTACGAGCAGTACGTC. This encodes CASSPQTGGNYEQYV.